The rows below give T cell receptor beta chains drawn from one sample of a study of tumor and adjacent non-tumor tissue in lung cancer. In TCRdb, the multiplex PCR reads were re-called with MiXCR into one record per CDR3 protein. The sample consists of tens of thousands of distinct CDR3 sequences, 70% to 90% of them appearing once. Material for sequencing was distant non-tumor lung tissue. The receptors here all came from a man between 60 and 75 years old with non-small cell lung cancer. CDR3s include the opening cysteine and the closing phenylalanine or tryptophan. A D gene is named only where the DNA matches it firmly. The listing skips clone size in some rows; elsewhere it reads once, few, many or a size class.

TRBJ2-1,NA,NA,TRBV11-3,CTSSDDKVSYNEQFF,TGTACCAGCAGCGACGACAAAGTATCCTACAATGAGCAGTTCTTC
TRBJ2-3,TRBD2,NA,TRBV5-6,CDNSLVRGADTQYF,TGTGACAACAGCTTGGTACGGGGGGCAGATACGCAGTATTTT
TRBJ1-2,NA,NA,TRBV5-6,CARRLVHGSRNYGYTF,TGTGCCAGGAGGTTGGTACATGGCTCCAGGAACTATGGTTACACCTTC
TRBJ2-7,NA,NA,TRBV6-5,CASGNGGATHYEQYF,TGTGCCAGCGGCAATGGGGGAGCCACACACTACGAGCAGTACTTC
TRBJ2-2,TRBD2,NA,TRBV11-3,CASSSREAGGYRAGKLFF,TGTGCCAGCAGCTCCCGGGAAGCGGGAGGGTACAGAGCCGGGAAGCTGTTTTTT
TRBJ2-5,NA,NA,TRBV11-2,CPSTVGGETQYF,TGCCCCAGCACCGTAGGGGGAGAGACCCAGTACTTC
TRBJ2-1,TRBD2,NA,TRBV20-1,CSAIHPGLTGGSSYNEQFF,TGCAGTGCCATTCATCCGGGACTAACGGGGGGGAGCTCCTACAATGAGCAGTTCTTC
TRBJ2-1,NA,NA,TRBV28,CVSSPMRDYNEQFF,TGTGTCAGCAGCCCCATGCGGGATTACAATGAGCAGTTCTTC
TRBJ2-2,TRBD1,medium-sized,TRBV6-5,CASSYSGTGQGGELFF,TGTGCCAGCAGTTACTCTGGGACAGGGCAGGGCGGGGAGCTGTTTTTT
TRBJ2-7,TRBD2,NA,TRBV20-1,CSSRDLRGDYEHYF,TGCAGTTCTAGAGACCTGAGAGGGGACTACGAGCATTACTTC
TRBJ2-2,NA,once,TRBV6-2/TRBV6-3,CASSYSSIPGDLFF,TGTGCCAGCAGTTACTCTAGTATACCCGGGGATCTGTTTTTT
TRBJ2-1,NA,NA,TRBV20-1,CNAKWEGDIRGEQFF,TGCAATGCCAAGTGGGAAGGGGACATTCGGGGTGAGCAGTTCTTC
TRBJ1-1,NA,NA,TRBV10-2,CASSDSSNTEAFF,TGCGCCAGCAGTGATAGTTCGAACACTGAAGCTTTCTTT
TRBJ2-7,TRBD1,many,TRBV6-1,CASTSGTGGSYEQYF,TGTGCCAGCACATCCGGGACAGGGGGGTCCTACGAGCAGTACTTC
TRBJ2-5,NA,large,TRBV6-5,CASSYQGRYQETQYF,TGTGCCAGCAGTTACCAGGGACGGTACCAAGAGACCCAGTACTTC
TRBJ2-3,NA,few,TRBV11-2,CASGFGPKGTDTQYF,TGTGCCAGCGGCTTCGGGCCAAAGGGCACAGATACGCAGTATTTT
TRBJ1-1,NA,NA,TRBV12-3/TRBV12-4,CTSSFGSNTEAFF,TGTACCAGCAGTTTTGGGTCGAACACTGAAGCTTTCTTC
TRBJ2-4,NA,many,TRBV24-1,CATSELMGAKNIQYF,TGTGCCACCAGTGAATTAATGGGAGCCAAAAACATTCAGTACTTC
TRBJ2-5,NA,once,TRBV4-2,CASSKVAGGQEIQYF,TGTGCCAGCAGTAAAGTTGCGGGTGGACAAGAGATCCAGTACTTC
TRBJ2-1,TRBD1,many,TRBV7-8,CASTLDRGYNEQFF,TGTGCCAGCACCCTGGACAGGGGTTACAATGAGCAGTTCTTC
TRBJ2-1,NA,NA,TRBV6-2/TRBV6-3,CASSRRWYNEQFF,TGTGCCAGCAGCCGTCGCTGGTACAATGAGCAGTTTTTC
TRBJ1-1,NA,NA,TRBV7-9,CASSLVLEGTEAFF,TGTGCCAGCAGCTTAGTTTTGGAGGGAACTGAAGCTTTCTTT
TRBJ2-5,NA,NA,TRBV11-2,CANSSIREETQYF,TGTGCCAACAGCTCTATAAGGGAAGAGACCCAATACTTC
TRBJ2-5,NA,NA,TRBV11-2,CASSLSLLAFQGTQYF,TGTGCCAGCAGCTTAAGCCTACTAGCCTTCCAAGGGACCCAGTACTTC
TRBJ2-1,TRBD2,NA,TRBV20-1,CGDRETSGVANEQFF,TGCGGTGATAGAGAAACTAGCGGTGTAGCCAATGAGCAATTCTTC
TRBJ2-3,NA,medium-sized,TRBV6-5,CASSYYPGGRDTQYF,TGTGCCAGCAGTTACTACCCCGGGGGGCGGGATACGCAGTATTTT
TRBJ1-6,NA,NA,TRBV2,CTSTLGSQTNSPLHF,TGTACCAGCACTTTAGGGTCGCAAACAAATTCACCCCTCCACTTT
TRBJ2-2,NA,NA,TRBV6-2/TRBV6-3,CASSAGSGTANTGELFF,TGTGCCAGCAGTGCAGGCTCCGGGACGGCGAACACCGGGGAGCTGTTTTTT
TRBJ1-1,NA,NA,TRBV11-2,CSSSLVGKGTDAFF,TGTTCCAGCAGCTTAGTCGGGAAGGGTACTGATGCTTTCTTT
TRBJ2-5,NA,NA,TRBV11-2,CASSSTMGGPKETKYF,TGTGCCAGCAGTTCAACAATGGGGGGGCCAAAGGAGACAAAGTACTTC
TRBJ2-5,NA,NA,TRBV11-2,CASSSTIVGPKETQYF,TGTGCCAGCAGCTCCACAATAGTAGGGCCAAAGGAGACCCAGTACTTC
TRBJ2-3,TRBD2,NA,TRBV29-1,CSVAGTSDTDTHYF,TGCAGCGTGGCCGGGACTAGCGACACAGATACGCACTATTTT
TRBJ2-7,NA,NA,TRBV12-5,CASGLDHTGSYDQYF,TGTGCTAGTGGTTTAGACCACACGGGGAGCTACGATCAGTACTTC
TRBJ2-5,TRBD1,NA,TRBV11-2,CAGSSTGEDTQYF,TGTGCTGGCAGCTCTACAGGGGAAGATACCCAATACTTC
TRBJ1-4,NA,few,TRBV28,CASSFGGEKLFF,TGTGCCAGCAGTTTCGGGGGTGAAAAACTGTTTTTT
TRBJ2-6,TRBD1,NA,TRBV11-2,CASGLVPKDRPSEANVLTF,TGTGCCAGCGGCTTAGTTCCAAAGGACAGGCCCTCTGAGGCCAACGTCCTGACATTC
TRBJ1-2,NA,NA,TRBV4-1,CANSQEQGGNYGYTF,TGCGCCAACAGCCAAGAACAGGGAGGTAACTACGGCTACACCTTC
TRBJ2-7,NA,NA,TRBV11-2,CVNSLVGQNEQYF,TGTGTCAACAGCTTAGTCGGGCAGAACGAGCAGTACTTC
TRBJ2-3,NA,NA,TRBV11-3,CASSLVAWVQTDTQYF,TGTGCCAGCAGCTTAGTCGCCTGGGTGCAGACAGATACGCAGTATTTT
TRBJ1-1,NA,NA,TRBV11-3,CASDTQGRNTEAFF,TGTGCCAGTGACACACAGGGACGAAACACTGAAGCTTTCTTT
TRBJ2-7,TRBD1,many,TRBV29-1,CSVVTRAGGTYEQYF,TGCAGCGTTGTTACGAGGGCAGGGGGAACCTACGAGCAGTACTTC
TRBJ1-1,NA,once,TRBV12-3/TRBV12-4,CANSFPGILNTEAFF,TGTGCCAATAGTTTCCCAGGGATATTGAACACTGAAGCTTTCTTT
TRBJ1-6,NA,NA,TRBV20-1,CSARTKWVKVTPLYF,TGCAGTGCTAGAACCAAGTGGGTAAAGGTGACACCCCTCTACTTT
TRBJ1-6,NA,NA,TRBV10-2,CASSRDIANPPLHF,TGCGCCAGCAGCCGGGACATCGCTAATCCACCCCTCCACTTT
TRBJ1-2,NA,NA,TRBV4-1,CASSQGRGPIYGYTF,TGCGCCAGTAGCCAAGGCCGGGGACCTATCTATGGCTATACCTTC
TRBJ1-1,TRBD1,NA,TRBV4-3,CAISQDGGKGAGAFF,TGCGCCATCAGTCAAGATGGGGGCAAGGGGGCTGGGGCTTTCTTT
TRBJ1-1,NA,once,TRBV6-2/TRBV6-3,CANSYPYGNSEAFF,TGTGCCAACAGTTACCCCTATGGGAACTCTGAAGCTTTCTTT
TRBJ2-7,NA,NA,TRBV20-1,CSAKAVTYEQYF,TGCAGTGCTAAAGCGGTCACCTACGAACAGTACTTC
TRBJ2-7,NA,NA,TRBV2,CANSEPRKQYF,TGTGCCAACAGTGAACCCAGGAAGCAGTACTTC
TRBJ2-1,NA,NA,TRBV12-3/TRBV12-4,CATSFAYALLGEQFF,TGTGCCACCAGTTTCGCCTACGCTCTTTTAGGGGAGCAGTTCTTC
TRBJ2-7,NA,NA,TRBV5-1,CASSPWGDMAHSYEQYF,TGCGCCAGCAGCCCTTGGGGGGACATGGCCCATTCCTACGAGCAGTATTTC
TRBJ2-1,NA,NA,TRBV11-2,CTSSLDMSSYNGQFF,TGTACCAGCAGCTTAGATATGAGCTCCTACAATGGGCAGTTCTTC
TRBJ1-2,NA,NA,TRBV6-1,CASNEGPYQRDYGYTF,TGTGCCAGCAATGAAGGGCCATATCAAAGGGACTATGGCTACACCTTC
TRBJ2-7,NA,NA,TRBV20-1,CSASVVTYEQYF,TGTAGTGCTAGTGTAGTCACATACGAGCAGTACTTC
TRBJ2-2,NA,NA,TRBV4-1,CASNQYGTGTRTGELFF,TGCGCCAGCAACCAATATGGGACGGGGACTCGCACCGGGGAGCTGTTTTTT
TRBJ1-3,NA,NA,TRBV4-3,CANSQEWGQCSGNTIYF,TGCGCCAACAGCCAAGAGTGGGGGCAGTGCTCTGGAAACACCATATATTTT
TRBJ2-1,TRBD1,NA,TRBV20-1,CSARVREGQGEQLF,TGCAGTGCTAGAGTTAGGGAGGGACAGGGTGAGCAGTTATTC
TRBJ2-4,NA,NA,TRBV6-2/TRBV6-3,CACSYSMAGGMLNIQYF,TGTGCCTGCAGTTACTCGATGGCAGGTGGTATGTTAAACATTCAGTACTTC
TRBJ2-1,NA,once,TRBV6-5,CAIIYSYRPSSCNEQFF,TGTGCCATCATTTACTCCTACAGGCCGAGCTCCTGCAATGAGCAGTTCTTC